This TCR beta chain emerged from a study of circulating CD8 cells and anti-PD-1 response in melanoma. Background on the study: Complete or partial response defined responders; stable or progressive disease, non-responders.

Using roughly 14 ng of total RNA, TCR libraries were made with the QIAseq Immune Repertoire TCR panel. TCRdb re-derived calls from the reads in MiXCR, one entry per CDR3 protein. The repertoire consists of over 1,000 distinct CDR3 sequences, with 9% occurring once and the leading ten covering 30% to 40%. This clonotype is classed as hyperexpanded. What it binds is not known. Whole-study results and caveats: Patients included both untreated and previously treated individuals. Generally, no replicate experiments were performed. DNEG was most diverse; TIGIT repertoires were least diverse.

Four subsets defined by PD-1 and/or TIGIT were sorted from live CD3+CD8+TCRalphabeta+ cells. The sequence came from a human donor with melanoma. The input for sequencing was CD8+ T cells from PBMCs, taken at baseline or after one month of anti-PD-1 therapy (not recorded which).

CDR3: CSASPGLADTDTQYF. CDR3 coding DNA: TGCAGTGCTAGCCCCGGACTAGCGGACACAGATACGCAGTATTTT. J is TRBJ2-3 and V is TRBV20-1; 10 nucleotides line up with TRBD2. Germline CDR1 and CDR2: DFQATT and SNEGSKA (reference sequence). V lost 3 bases and J lost 2; bases outside the gene matches: 5. The CDR3 runs to 15 residues.